The entry that follows covers one T cell receptor (beta chain) sequence. Its antigen has not been determined. Base qualities are missing; no much larger clone stands one base away. Libraries were made using the immunoSEQ multiplex PCR assay. The table comes from immuneACCESS by way of TCRdb, which keeps in-frame sequences with V and J called. Part of the clones is missing from these tables; in studies checked, under half for an unresolved V gene and the rest for unknown reasons. For this sample the table gives 70,000 to 85,000 clones, of which under 95% were detected only once. The top ten clones comprise 2.6% of the sample. This entry belongs to a study of T cell changes during pregnancy in multiple sclerosis (dated by TCRdb to between 2018 and 2020). Looking at the study overall: Changes in the T cell repertoire over the course of pregnancy were examined in this study in women with multiple sclerosis.

CDR3 length: 13 amino acids, cysteine to phenylalanine. Only CDR3 DNA is held: 39 bases, read in frame from base 1. Germline trimming: 3 bases from V, 7 bases from J; junction bases outside gene matches: 6. The germline V gene (reference sequence) gives CDR1 as MNHEY and CDR2 as SMNVEV. This sequence uses TRBV27 and TRBJ2-7, and 7 junctional nucleotides match TRBD2. The sample here was peripheral blood, taken before pregnancy. This TCR was sampled from a female donor with multiple sclerosis, enrolled in a pregnancy study. The CDR3 protein: CASSFGTNLEQYF. The DNA sequence reads TGTGCCAGCAGTTTTGGGACTAACCTAGAGCAGTACTTC.